This entry features one T cell receptor (beta chain) sequence. The CDR3 has 15 residues. V lost 5 bases to trimming and J lost 3 bases, with 16 bases between them. Germline V CDR1 and CDR2: PRHDT, FYEKMQ (reference sequence). This specimen comes from a study of blood T cell repertoires in COVID-19. At the level of the study: Acute and convalescent COVID-19 specimens originated in the United States, Italy and Spain. Sources were T cells, B-cell-depleted T cells, or PBMCs; the material itself was cDNA or gDNA.

TCRdb's table, derived via immunoSEQ multiplex PCR, lists solely in-frame clones and lacks some. The data hold 110,000 to 150,000 clones, with around 89% observed a single time. The sequence was collected from a woman aged 80 or older with acute or convalescent COVID-19. The sample was peripheral blood. The chain uses TRBV13 and TRBJ1-1; TRBD1 might be the D (6 bases). The CDR3: CASSGLGGPDTEAFF. The CDR3, as DNA: TGTGCCAGCAGCGGCCTGGGGGGGCCCGACACTGAAGCTTTCTTT. The full variable domain, rest sourced from reference TRBV13 and TRBJ1-1, is AAGVIQSPRHLIKEKRETATLKCYPIPRHDTVYWYQQGPGQDPQFLISFYEKMQSDKGSIPDRFSAQQFSDYHSELNMSSLELGDSALYFCASSGLGGPDTEAFFGQGTRLTVV.